This TCR beta chain was documented in a study of identical twins. Germline V lookup: CDR1 MNHEY, CDR2 SVGEGT. V lost 7 bases and J lost 1; bases outside the gene matches: 10. The CDR3 is made up of 16 amino acids. TCRdb analysed the 5' RACE reads with MiXCR anew, one entry per CDR3 protein. The sample contains 450,000 or so distinct CDR3 sequences, 14% of which appear only once. The same sample was also used in a study of yellow fever vaccine responses in identical twins.

This TCR was recovered from a woman between 18 and 29 years old in good health. The chain couples TRBV6-2 or TRBV6-3 to TRBJ1-1, with 9 positions matching TRBD1. The sequenced sample was CD4+ T cells sorted from blood. CDR3 coding DNA: TGTGCCAGCACCAACCGAGGACAGGGGAGGAACACTGAAGCTTTCTTT. It codes for CASTNRGQGRNTEAFF.